The present T cell receptor (beta chain) was sequenced within a study of blood T cell repertoires in COVID-19. The method was immunoSEQ multiplex PCR; TCRdb's version includes in-frame clones alone and lacks a portion of them. The sample lists about 52,000 clones, around 88% occurring once. This CDR3 region has 14 residues. The germline gives CDR1 SGHDN, CDR2 FVKESK. Germline trimming cut 4 bases from V and 3 bases from J; bases unmatched to any gene: 6. This receptor was taken from a woman of 80 years or more with acute or convalescent COVID-19. Sequenced sample: peripheral blood. J is TRBJ2-7 and V is TRBV14; 7 nucleotides match TRBD1. For the CDR3, the DNA is TGTGCCAGCAGCCTCCGGACAGGATTCTACGAGCAGTACTTC. Translating it yields CASSLRTGFYEQYF.